This T cell receptor (beta chain) was recorded in a study of shared clonotypes between healthy human individuals (TCRdb year 2020). Concerning the study at large: A few men and a couple of women, aged 18 to 49 years, made up the cohort. Blood TCR repertoires of five healthy adults were deeply sequenced to estimate repertoire size and the extent of clonotype sharing between individuals. To increase sequencing depth and limit assay-specific biases, different laboratories used diverse techniques to prepare libraries and sequence TCR repertoires. For each donor, CD4 naive and CD4 memory were each given three plates, CD8 naive was given two plates, and CD8 memory was given one plate. Each donor's leukapheresis produced roughly between roughly 0.85 and 9 billion PBMCs. Results the study describes overall, beyond this receptor: Higher generation probabilities were observed for clonotypes shared by all four sorted-subset donors than for non-shared clonotypes. Rarefaction of sorted-subset datasets indicated incomplete sequencing despite the large sequencing depth. Because the study included a small number of donors, the genetic and exposure-history diversity represented was limited. Larger estimated clonotype richness was generally found for naive subsets than for memory subsets. Based on pairwise subsampling, the degree of clonotype sharing among donors was expected to be affected by sequencing depth. Sampling was restricted to blood, and TCR repertoires in tissues likely differ from the TCR repertoires found in blood. About 5% of naive CD4, around 3.5% of naive CD8, about 2.1% of memory CD4, and approximately 0.39% of memory CD8 clonotypes were shared across four donors.

CD8 naive samples were obtained by positive selection for CCR7 among CD45RO-negative cells, yielding a CD45RA+CCR7+ population from which TemRA cells were excluded. The donors were healthy, HIV-negative adults with no recently reported acute infections or vaccinations. Only Caucasian adults living in Nashville, Tennessee, USA were represented among the donors. Blood was obtained by leukapheresis, after which PBMCs were separated by Ficoll-Histopaque density gradient centrifugation and cryopreserved in liquid nitrogen vapor phase. Analytical flow cytometry was used to check the purity and quantity of every magnetically sorted T cell population. Each sorted fraction had its genomic DNA isolated and then quantified by UV absorbance on a Nanodrop 2000c. From its cysteine to its phenylalanine, the CDR3 spans 14 amino acids. CDR3 DNA only is kept here, 42 bases in frame from base 1. CDR1 and CDR2, looked up from the germline V gene (reference sequence), are MNHEY and SMNVEV. A distance of 4 bases separates the germline ends of V and J, which lose 4 bases and 0 bases respectively.

With respect to this clone: The target of this receptor is not known. The sample holds no much larger clone one base away, and base qualities are not on file.

TCR CDR3 regions were amplified from genomic DNA by multiplex PCR using the deep immunoSEQ assay. Genomic DNA extracted from each cell subset was distributed evenly over all wells of several immunoSEQ 96-well plates, and each plate served as one replicate. For sorted subsets, approximately 210 ng genomic DNA, equal to about 30,000 T cell genomes, was loaded into each replicate PCR. Purified libraries were quantified with a Qubit 3.0 fluorometer, sized on a Bioanalyzer 2100, and re-quantified with the KAPA Library Quantification kit. Every immunoSEQ 96-well plate was sequenced on a separate single-read 150-cycle Illumina NextSeq 550 flow cell. From the authors' description of their analysis: Because the immunoSEQ output held only junctional sequences and lacked quality scores, the filtering could not match the filtering applied to full-length reads. Sequences were annotated with PyIR, a Python wrapper for IgBLAST v1.9, and V/J genes and CDR3 were assigned using IMGT germline references. Reads were removed for weak V/J assignments (E-value above 1e-6), missing CDR3, stop codons, out-of-frame junctions, or ambiguous translated residues. V3J clonotypes were defined as sequences sharing an identical inferred V gene, J gene, and CDR3 amino acid sequence. The percentage overlap between two repertoires was calculated by dividing the number of shared unique clonotypes by the size of the smaller repertoire. Three approaches were used to assess repertoire richness: RTK rarefaction, the Chao1 estimator, and Recon v2.1 estimates of unobserved clonotypes. Generation probabilities were computed with OLGA for all TCRbeta clonotypes obtained by the gDNA method from several donors. The table comes from immuneACCESS by way of TCRdb, which keeps in-frame sequences with V and J called. Part of the clones is missing from these tables; in studies checked, under half for an unresolved V gene and the rest for unknown reasons. The V and J calls and clone size were taken over from that table, and D and trimming were inferred from the DNA. The table for this sample lists 650,000 to 800,000 clones; 92% of them were counted only once. The top ten constitute 24% of the sample.

This chain joins TRBV27 to TRBJ2-6, with no D gene named confidently. The sequenced sample consisted of naive CD8+ T cells sorted from blood. This specimen's cell subset or site label, interpreted: CD45RA+CCR7+. The TCR comes from a man aged 25 to 40 in good health. Here the CDR3 is given as CASSSYSGANVLTF. DNA sequence: TGTGCCAGCAGTTCCTACTCTGGGGCCAACGTCCTGACTTTC.